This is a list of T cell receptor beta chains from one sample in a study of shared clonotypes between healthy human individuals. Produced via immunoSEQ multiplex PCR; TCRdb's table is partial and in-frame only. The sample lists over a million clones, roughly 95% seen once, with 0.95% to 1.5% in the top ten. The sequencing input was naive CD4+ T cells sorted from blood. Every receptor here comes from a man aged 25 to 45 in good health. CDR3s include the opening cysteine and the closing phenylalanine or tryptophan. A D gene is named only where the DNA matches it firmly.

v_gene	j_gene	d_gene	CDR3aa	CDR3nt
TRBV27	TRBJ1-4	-	CASQSARAGDEKLFF	TGTGCCAGCCAATCCGCTAGGGCAGGGGATGAAAAACTGTTTTTT
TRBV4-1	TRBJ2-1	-	CASSQDTLSYNEQFF	TGCGCCAGCAGCCAGGACACACTCTCCTACAATGAGCAGTTCTTC
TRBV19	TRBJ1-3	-	CASSIKAAGTSGNTIYF	TGTGCCAGTAGTATAAAGGCGGCAGGGACCTCTGGAAACACCATATATTTT
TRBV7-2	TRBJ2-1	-	CASSLGSSTTPSSYNEQFF	TGTGCCAGCAGCTTAGGAAGTTCGACTACCCCTAGCTCCTACAATGAGCAGTTCTTC
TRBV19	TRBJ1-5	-	CASSIFDSSQPQHF	TGTGCCAGTAGTATCTTCGACTCGAGCCAGCCCCAGCATTTT
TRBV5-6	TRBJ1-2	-	CATMEGGYDYGYTF	TGTGCCACCATGGAGGGAGGGTATGACTATGGCTACACCTTC
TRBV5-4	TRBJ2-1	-	CASSQGGGRGARTNEQFF	TGTGCCAGCAGCCAGGGGGGTGGGCGCGGGGCCCGGACGAATGAGCAGTTCTTC
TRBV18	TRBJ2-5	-	CASSSETQYF	TGTGCCAGCTCATCGGAGACCCAGTACTTC
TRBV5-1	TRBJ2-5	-	CASSLVETGWETQYF	TGCGCCAGCAGCTTGGTTGAAACAGGTTGGGAGACCCAGTACTTC
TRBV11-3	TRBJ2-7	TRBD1	CASSRGQGEASYEQYF	TGTGCCAGCAGCCGAGGACAGGGTGAAGCATCCTACGAGCAGTACTTC
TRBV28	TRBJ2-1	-	CASRGWRDNEQFF	TGTGCCAGCAGGGGGTGGAGGGACAATGAGCAGTTCTTC
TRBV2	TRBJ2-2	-	CASSGTGELFF	TGTGCCAGCAGCGGCACCGGGGAGCTGTTTTTT
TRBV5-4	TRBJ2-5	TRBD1	CASSPKTGGTYQETQYF	TGTGCCAGCAGCCCGAAGACAGGGGGCACGTACCAAGAGACCCAGTACTTC
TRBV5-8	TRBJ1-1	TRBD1	CASRTGTGDTEAFF	TGTGCCAGCAGGACCGGGACAGGGGACACTGAAGCTTTCTTT
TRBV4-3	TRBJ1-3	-	CASSHYLSRENTIYF	TGCGCCAGCAGCCACTACTTGAGCAGGGAAAACACCATATATTTT
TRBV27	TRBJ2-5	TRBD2	CASSPWTSSETQYF	TGTGCCAGCAGTCCCTGGACTAGCTCGGAGACCCAGTACTTC
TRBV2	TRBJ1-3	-	CASSEATGTIYF	TGTGCCAGCAGTGAAGCGACAGGAACCATATATTTT
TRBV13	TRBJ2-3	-	CAGQTVSTDTQYF	TGTGCCGGCCAGACCGTTTCCACAGATACGCAGTATTTT
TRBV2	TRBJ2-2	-	CASSGVAGVSGELFF	TGTGCCAGCAGTGGGGTGGCAGGGGTTAGCGGGGAGCTGTTTTTT
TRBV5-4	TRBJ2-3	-	CASSRVTDTQYF	TGTGCCAGCAGCAGGGTGACAGATACGCAGTATTTT
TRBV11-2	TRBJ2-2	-	CASSLVVTNTGELFF	TGTGCCAGCAGCTTAGTAGTCACCAACACCGGGGAGCTGTTTTTT
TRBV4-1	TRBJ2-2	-	CASSQSAGRANTGELFF	TGCGCCAGCAGCCAATCGGCAGGCAGGGCGAACACCGGGGAGCTGTTTTTT
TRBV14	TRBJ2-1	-	CASSQDRYGSSYNEQFF	TGTGCCAGCAGCCAAGATCGTTACGGGAGCTCCTACAATGAGCAGTTCTTC